These T cell receptor beta chains were read from a single sample in a study of Ad26.COV2.S vaccination and SARS-CoV-2 variants. TCRdb keeps only in-frame clones here, not all; method: immunoSEQ multiplex PCR. Of 300,000 to 400,000 clones listed, roughly 91% were seen once; the top ten hold roughly 3.2%. The sample was peripheral blood, taken in a trial of Ad26.COV2.S vaccine versus placebo. These receptors were collected from a person aged 18-65 years who received the Ad26.COV2.S COVID-19 vaccine or a placebo. The CDR3 runs from the conserved cysteine through the conserved F or W. Each record gives: clone size, D gene, V gene, J gene, CDR3 DNA, CDR3 protein. A D gene is named only where the DNA matches it firmly. Clone size, where shown, is once, few, many, or a class for clones that have expanded.

clone size: -; D gene: TRBD1; V gene: TRBV18; J gene: TRBJ1-5; CDR3 DNA: TGTGCCAGCTCACCGGGGACAGGGGGCGCGAATAGCAATCAGCCCCAGCATTTT; CDR3 protein: CASSPGTGGANSNQPQHF
clone size: -; D gene: TRBD1; V gene: TRBV28; J gene: TRBJ2-5; CDR3 DNA: TGTGCCAGCAGTGGGGACAGAGGAGGAAGGGACCAGTACTTC; CDR3 protein: CASSGDRGGRDQYF
clone size: -; D gene: -; V gene: TRBV6-5; J gene: TRBJ1-4; CDR3 DNA: TGTGCCAGCACCCCCGGTTCGCAGGTTGAAGGACTGTTTTTT; CDR3 protein: CASTPGSQVEGLFF
clone size: -; D gene: -; V gene: TRBV27; J gene: TRBJ1-5; CDR3 DNA: TGTGCCAGCAGTTTAAGTGGAAGTGCGATCAATCAGCCCCAGCATTTT; CDR3 protein: CASSLSGSAINQPQHF
clone size: -; D gene: TRBD2; V gene: TRBV3-1/TRBV3-2; J gene: TRBJ2-2; CDR3 DNA: TGTGCCAGCAGCCAAGATGTAGCGGGGGGTCTCACCGGGGAGCTGTTTTTT; CDR3 protein: CASSQDVAGGLTGELFF
clone size: -; D gene: -; V gene: TRBV5-1; J gene: TRBJ1-2; CDR3 DNA: TGCGCCAGCAGCCCCCGCGGAGGGCCTACCAACTATGGCTACACCTTC; CDR3 protein: CASSPRGGPTNYGYTF
clone size: -; D gene: -; V gene: TRBV6-2/TRBV6-3; J gene: TRBJ2-7; CDR3 DNA: TGTGCCAGCAGTTGGACGGATAGCTCCTACGAGCAGTACTTC; CDR3 protein: CASSWTDSSYEQYF
clone size: -; D gene: -; V gene: TRBV10-3; J gene: TRBJ1-1; CDR3 DNA: TGTGCCATCAGTGAGTCAGAAAACACTGAAGCTTTCTTT; CDR3 protein: CAISESENTEAFF
clone size: -; D gene: TRBD2; V gene: TRBV6-4; J gene: TRBJ2-5; CDR3 DNA: TGTGCCAGCAGTGAACAAGCGGGGGGGACCCAGTACTTC; CDR3 protein: CASSEQAGGTQYF
clone size: once; D gene: TRBD2; V gene: TRBV5-4; J gene: TRBJ2-5; CDR3 DNA: TGTGCCAGCAGACCGACTAGCGGGGGGGCTGGGGAGACCCAGTACTTC; CDR3 protein: CASRPTSGGAGETQYF
clone size: -; D gene: -; V gene: TRBV12-3/TRBV12-4; J gene: TRBJ1-2; CDR3 DNA: TGTGCCAGCAGTCCCCGGCGGTCCTATGGCTACACCTTC; CDR3 protein: CASSPRRSYGYTF
clone size: -; D gene: TRBD2; V gene: TRBV9; J gene: TRBJ2-1; CDR3 DNA: TGTGCCAGCAGCTCCCGACTAGCGGGGATGGGGGATGAGCAGTTCTTC; CDR3 protein: CASSSRLAGMGDEQFF
clone size: once; D gene: TRBD1; V gene: TRBV5-5; J gene: TRBJ1-1; CDR3 DNA: TGTGCCAGCAGCTTGGCCGGGACAGGGGGCGTCACTGAAGCTTTCTTT; CDR3 protein: CASSLAGTGGVTEAFF
clone size: -; D gene: TRBD1; V gene: TRBV4-2; J gene: TRBJ2-1; CDR3 DNA: TGTGCCAGCAGCCAGCTACAGGGGAGTGAGCAGTTCTTC; CDR3 protein: CASSQLQGSEQFF
clone size: -; D gene: -; V gene: TRBV7-3; J gene: TRBJ2-3; CDR3 DNA: TGTGCCAGCAGCTTAGTTGCGGGAAACACAGATACGCAGTATTTT; CDR3 protein: CASSLVAGNTDTQYF
clone size: -; D gene: -; V gene: TRBV6-6; J gene: TRBJ2-2; CDR3 DNA: TGTGCCAGCACCTTTGAAGGGGAGCTGTTTTTT; CDR3 protein: CASTFEGELFF
clone size: -; D gene: -; V gene: TRBV18; J gene: TRBJ1-5; CDR3 DNA: TGTGCCAGCTCACCACTCCCAGCCCCCTATAGCAATCAGCCCCAGCATTTT; CDR3 protein: CASSPLPAPYSNQPQHF
clone size: once; D gene: -; V gene: TRBV7-3; J gene: TRBJ1-1; CDR3 DNA: TGTGCCAGCAGCCAGGGACCCAACACTGAAGCTTTCTTT; CDR3 protein: CASSQGPNTEAFF
clone size: -; D gene: -; V gene: TRBV7-9; J gene: TRBJ2-1; CDR3 DNA: TGTGCCAGCAGCTTTGGGGACAATGAGCAGTTCTTC; CDR3 protein: CASSFGDNEQFF
clone size: -; D gene: -; V gene: TRBV7-9; J gene: TRBJ1-1; CDR3 DNA: TGTGCCAGCAGCTTATTCGCCCGGTGGTCGGCAGCTGAAGCTTTCTTT; CDR3 protein: CASSLFARWSAAEAFF